This TCR beta chain was sequenced during a study of T cell repertoires in cytomegalovirus infection (dated by TCRdb to about 2019). Describing the broader study: Donor HLA type was relevant to the analysis, because carriage of CMV infection together with the matching HLA type was indicated by public TCR beta signatures.

This clonotype came up a few times. The antigen this receptor binds is unknown. No much larger clone exists at a distance of one base, and base qualities are not known. Study-wide findings and limitations: In both this cohort and an independent roughly 350-donor cohort, the cumulative frequency of public TCR beta family members distinguished carriers of CMV infection plus the relevant HLA type. The ex vivo response was dominated by HLA-C-restricted CMV-specific TCR beta clonotypes, and the single most frequent clonotype in two of eight donors was supplied by these HLA-C-restricted clonotypes.

Sequencing took place on an Illumina HiSeq 1500. The public sequencing data were trimmed at Q25 with fastp and processed into clonotypes with MiXCR by TCRdb, which kept only in-frame beta chains. Every CDR3 protein is listed once, alongside the most common genes and DNA of its rows. Present in this sample are 200,000 or so distinct CDR3 sequences, 28% of which were seen just once. The ten most abundant clones make up approximately 30% of the sample. Taken from cysteine to phenylalanine, the CDR3 has 14 residues. The DNA shown is the 42-base CDR3, in frame from base 1. At the junction V is shortened by 2 bases and J by 2 bases, with 8 bases in between. CDR1 and CDR2 (MNHEY, SMNVEV) derive from the germline V gene (reference sequence).

This TCR derives from a human donor in good health (CMV status not recorded). Some clones in this sample may be carry-over from other donors' samples. Sequencing input: PBMCs. Recombination joined TRBV27 with TRBJ2-3, with the D gene not clear enough to name. The CDR3 sequence is CASSLRQYTDTQYF. The bases are TGTGCCAGCAGTTTAAGGCAGTACACAGATACGCAGTATTTT.